This TCR beta chain originates from a study of cytomegalovirus exposure and HLA in healthy donors. Across the study: Researchers previously reported finding just under 120 million unique TCR beta sequences from about 179 million T cells. Broader study findings: Associated with cytomegalovirus, according to the listing, were some 150 TCR beta chains. Cytomegalovirus status, reportedly, was diagnosed with high specificity and sensitivity by the classifier.

With regard to this clone: Its cognate antigen is unknown.

The primer mix had 60 Vbeta and 13 Jbeta primers. Generated by immunoSEQ multiplex PCR, the TCRdb table keeps only in-frame clones and is missing some. This sample has fewer than 75,000 clones, with around 85% found just once. Donors consisted of healthy bone marrow donors. This receptor was taken from a woman younger than 45 in good health and CMV-seronegative. Input material: PBMCs.

CDR3 protein: CASSLGRTPGTDTQYF. Written as DNA, the CDR3 is TGTGCCAGCAGCTTAGGAAGGACTCCTGGGACAGATACGCAGTATTTT. V gene TRBV11-3 combines with J gene TRBJ2-3; D might be TRBD2 (5 bases). The CDR3 length is 16 residues. The germline V and J ends were trimmed by 1 base and 3 bases, with 14 bases remaining between them. Per germline, CDR1 SGHNT and CDR2 YENEEA.